The TCR beta chain described here comes from a study of T cells in Graves' hyperthyroidism and ophthalmopathy. Across the study: Peripheral blood sampling occurred at initial diagnosis, before any treatment. Study results and caveats: Progression to ophthalmopathy was predicted a median of approximately 6.4 months early.

RNA transcripts provided the source from which TCR beta CDR3 regions were amplified. TCR CDR3 regions were first amplified by RT-PCR with HTBI primers. A single record per CDR3 protein comes from TCRdb applying MiXCR to the multiplex PCR reads. The data contain about 420,000 distinct CDR3 sequences, 15% to 18% of them singletons. Hyperthyroidism was newly diagnosed in patients aged 18 to 65 (duration under 2 months). Orbital computed tomography and thyroid ultrasound, together with serum TRAb and thyroxine and clinical symptoms, were used for diagnoses. As for this clonotype: Its matching antigen is unknown.

The CDR3 contains 16 residues. V lost 0 bases to trimming and J lost 1 base; unmatched junction nucleotides: 1. The germline gives CDR1 GTSNPN, CDR2 SVGIG (reference sequence). Sequencing was performed on blood. This sequence was found in a woman aged 18-29 years with Graves' hyperthyroidism. The chain couples TRBV30 to TRBJ2-3; 13 bases match TRBD2. The CDR3, as DNA: TGTGCCTGGAGTGTACTAGCGGGGGGGCGCACAGATACGCAGTATTTT. Translated: CAWSVLAGGRTDTQYF.